This T cell receptor beta chain originates from a study of T cell changes during pregnancy in multiple sclerosis (dated by TCRdb to the late 2010s). With respect to the entire study: Changes in the T cell repertoire over the course of pregnancy were examined in this study in women with multiple sclerosis.

Including the terminal cysteine and phenylalanine, the CDR3 comprises 14 residues. Only the CDR3 part of the read is kept: 42 bases, read in frame from the first base. CDR1 and CDR2, per the germline V gene, are SGHTA and FQGNSA. Germline trimming: 3 bases from V, 6 bases from J; junction bases outside gene matches: 3. The library was generated by the immunoSEQ multiplex PCR assay. This is the immuneACCESS table as TCRdb keeps it, with only in-frame sequences that have V and J called. A part of the clones is gone; compared with another copy, unresolved V genes explain less than half, and the rest is unexplained. The sample profile shows around 31,000 clones; 90% to 95% of them were found once. The ten largest clones add up to roughly 0.74% of the sample. Points on this clone: There is no known antigen for this receptor. Per-base qualities were not stored, and no clone one base away is much larger.

Source: CD4+ T cells from peripheral blood mononuclear cells, taken in the first trimester of pregnancy. The V gene is TRBV7-2 and the J gene is TRBJ1-1, with TRBD1 matching 11 junction bases. The clonotype was recovered from a female donor with multiple sclerosis, enrolled in a pregnancy study. The CDR3: CASSFRTGGSEAFF. The DNA is TGTGCCAGCAGCTTTAGGACAGGGGGCTCTGAAGCTTTCTTT. With the portions outside the CDR3 filled from the reference TRBV7-2 and TRBJ1-1 genes, the complete variable region becomes GAGVSQSPSNKVTEKGKDVELRCDPISGHTALYWYRQSLGQGLEFLIYFQGNSAPDKSGLPSDRFSAERTGGSVSTLTIQRTQQEDSAVYLCASSFRTGGSEAFFGQGTRLTVV.